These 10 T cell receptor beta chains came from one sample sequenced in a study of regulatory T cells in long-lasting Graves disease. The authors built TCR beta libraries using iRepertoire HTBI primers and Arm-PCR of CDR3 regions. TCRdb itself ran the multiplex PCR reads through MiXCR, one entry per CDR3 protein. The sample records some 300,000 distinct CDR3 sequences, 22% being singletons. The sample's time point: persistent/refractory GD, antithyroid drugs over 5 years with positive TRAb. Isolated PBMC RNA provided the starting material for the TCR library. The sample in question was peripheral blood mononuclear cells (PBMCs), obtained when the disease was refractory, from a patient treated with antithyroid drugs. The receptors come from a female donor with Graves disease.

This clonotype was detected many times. The CDR3 is CASSLGLAGVREQYF. CDR3 coding DNA: TGTGCCAGCAGCTTAGGCCTAGCGGGAGTGAGGGAGCAGTACTTC. The V call is TRBV7-2, the J call TRBJ2-7; 10 bases match TRBD2. Germline CDR1 SGHTA, CDR2 FQGNSA. V shed 1 base and J 7 bases; nucleotides not matched to a gene: 7. The CDR3 has 15 residues.

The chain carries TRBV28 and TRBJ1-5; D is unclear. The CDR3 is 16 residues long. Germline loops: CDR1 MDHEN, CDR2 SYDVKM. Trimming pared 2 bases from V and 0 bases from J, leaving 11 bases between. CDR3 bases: TGTGCCAGCAGTTTACGGTCAGCCTCTAGCAATCAGCCCCAGCATTTT. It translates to CASSLRSASSNQPQHF.

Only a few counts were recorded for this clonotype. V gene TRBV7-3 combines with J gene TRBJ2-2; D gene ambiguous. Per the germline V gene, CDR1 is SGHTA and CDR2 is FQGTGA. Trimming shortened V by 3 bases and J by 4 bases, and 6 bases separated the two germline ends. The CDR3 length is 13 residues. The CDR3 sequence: CASSLEFTGELFF. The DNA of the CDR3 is TGTGCCAGCAGCTTGGAATTCACCGGGGAGCTGTTTTTT. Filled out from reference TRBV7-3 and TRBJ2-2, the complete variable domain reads GAGVSQTPSNKVTEKGKYVELRCDPISGHTALYWYRQSLGQGPEFLIYFQGTGAADDSGLPNDRFFAVRPEGSVSTLKIQRTERGDSAVYLCASSLEFTGELFFGEGSRLTVL.

DNA of the CDR3: TGTGCCAGCGGTTCCCTACGACTAGCGGGAGACGGCGGGGAGCTGTTTTTT. Translated: CASGSLRLAGDGGELFF. The rearrangement joins TRBV6-9 to TRBJ2-2; 12 bases map to TRBD2. Germline CDR1 MNHGY, CDR2 SVAAGI. This CDR3 comprises 17 residues. With 8 bases clipped from V and 7 bases from J, the junction kept 14 bases outside the gene matches.

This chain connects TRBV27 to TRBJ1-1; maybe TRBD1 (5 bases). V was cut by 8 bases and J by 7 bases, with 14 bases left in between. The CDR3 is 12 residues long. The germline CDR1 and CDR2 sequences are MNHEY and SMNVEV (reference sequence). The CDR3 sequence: CASERGVGEAFF. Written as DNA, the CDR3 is TGTGCCAGCGAAAGAGGGGTTGGTGAAGCTTTCTTT.

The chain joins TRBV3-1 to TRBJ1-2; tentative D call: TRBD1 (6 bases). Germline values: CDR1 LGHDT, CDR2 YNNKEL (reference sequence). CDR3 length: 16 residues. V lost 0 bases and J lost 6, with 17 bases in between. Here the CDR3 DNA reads TGTGCCAGCAGCCAAGATCCGAAAAGCCCAGGGGATGGCTACACCTTC. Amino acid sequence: CASSQDPKSPGDGYTF.

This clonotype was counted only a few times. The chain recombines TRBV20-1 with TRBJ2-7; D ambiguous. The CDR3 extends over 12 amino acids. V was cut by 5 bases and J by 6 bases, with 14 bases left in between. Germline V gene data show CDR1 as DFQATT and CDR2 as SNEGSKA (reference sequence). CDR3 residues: CSAYTGPREQYF. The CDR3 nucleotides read TGCAGTGCTTACACCGGGCCGCGCGAGCAGTACTTC.

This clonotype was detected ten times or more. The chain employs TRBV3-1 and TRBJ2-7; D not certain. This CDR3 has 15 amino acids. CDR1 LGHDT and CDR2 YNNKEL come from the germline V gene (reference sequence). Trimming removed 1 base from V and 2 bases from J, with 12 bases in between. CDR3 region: CASSQGSWPTYEQYF. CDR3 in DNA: TGTGCCAGCAGCCAAGGATCTTGGCCGACCTACGAGCAGTACTTC.

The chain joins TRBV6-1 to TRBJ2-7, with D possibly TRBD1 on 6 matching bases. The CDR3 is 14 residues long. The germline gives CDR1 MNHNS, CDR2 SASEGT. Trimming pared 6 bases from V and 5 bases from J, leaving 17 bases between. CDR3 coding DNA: TGTGCCAGCAGCCCCGGGACACAGCTCGACGAGCAGTACTTC. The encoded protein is CASSPGTQLDEQYF.

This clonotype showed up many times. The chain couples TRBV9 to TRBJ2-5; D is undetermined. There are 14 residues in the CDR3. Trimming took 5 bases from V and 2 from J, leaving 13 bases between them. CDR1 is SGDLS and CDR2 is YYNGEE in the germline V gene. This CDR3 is CASSRPTLQETQYF. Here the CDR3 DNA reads TGTGCCAGCAGTAGGCCCACTTTACAAGAGACCCAGTACTTC. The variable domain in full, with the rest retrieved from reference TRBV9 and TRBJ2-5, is DSGVTQTPKHLITATGQRVTLRCSPRSGDLSVYWYQQSLDQGLQFLIQYYNGEERAKGNILERFSAQQFPDLHSELNLSSLELGDSALYFCASSRPTLQETQYFGPGTRLLVL.